Presented here are 14 T cell receptor beta chains from one specimen sequenced in a study of blood T cells in healthy people across ages. The second PCR ran about 7 to 12 cycles with a sample-barcoded 5' primer and J-beta primers. Via MiXCR, TCRdb re-called the 5' RACE reads, giving one row per CDR3 protein. The repertoire consists of 600,000 or so distinct CDR3 sequences, with roughly 31% occurring once and the leading ten covering about 15%. The material sequenced was blood. The receptors stem from a woman of 80 years or more in good health.

This clonotype has ten or more counts. The CDR3 sequence: CASSSRGGLADYNEQFF. The DNA of the CDR3 is TGTGCCAGCAGCTCAAGGGGCGGACTAGCGGACTACAATGAGCAGTTCTTC. This chain joins TRBV7-9 and TRBJ2-1; 10 bases match TRBD2. The germline CDR1 and CDR2 sequences are SEHNR and FQNEAQ (reference sequence). The CDR3 sequence is 17 residues long. V dropped 4 bases and J dropped 3; count of bases not matched to a gene: 9. The whole variable domain, remainder taken from reference TRBV7-9 and TRBJ2-1, is DTGVSQNPRHKITKRGQNVTFRCDPISEHNRLYWYRQTLGQGPEFLTYFQNEAQLEKSRLLSDRFSAERPKGSFSTLEIQRTEQGDSAMYLCASSSRGGLADYNEQFFGPGTRLTVL.

On this clonotype: A much larger clone lies a single base off, so this may be a read error. CDR3 DNA: TGTGCCGGCAGTTGGGGAGGGACAGGGACTCCCGGGGGTAATGAGCAGTTCTTC. Translated: CAGSWGGTGTPGGNEQFF. The chain carries TRBV27 and TRBJ2-1, with 9 bases lining up with TRBD1. The CDR3 runs 18 residues. Germline loops: CDR1 MNHEY, CDR2 SMNVEV (reference sequence).

This clonotype was counted between two and nine times. The chain recombines TRBV9 with TRBJ1-1; D remains unclear. This CDR3 region has 13 residues. The V and J ends lost 3 bases and 4 bases respectively, with 10 bases between them. CDR1 and CDR2 from the germline V gene are SGDLS and YYNGEE. CDR3 nucleotide sequence: TGTGCCAGCAGCGCCGCTATGGCCACTGAAGCTTTCTTT. This gives the protein CASSAAMATEAFF.

A remark on this clonotype: This may arise from a read error, as a much more abundant clone is one base away. The chain couples TRBV4-1 to TRBJ2-1, with 11 nucleotides matching TRBD2. This CDR3 spans 15 amino acids. V shed 4 bases and J 5 bases; nucleotides not matched to a gene: 4. CDR1 and CDR2 (germline): MGHRA, YSYEKL. The CDR3 coding sequence is TGCGCCAGCAGCCCTACTAGCGGGAGACACAATGAGCAGTTCTTC. Encoded protein: CASSPTSGRHNEQFF.

The rearrangement joins TRBV7-9 to TRBJ2-4; D possibly corresponds to TRBD2 (5 bases). The V end was cut by 4 bases, the J end by 11 bases, with 12 bases between. The CDR3 consists of 12 residues. Germline V CDR1 and CDR2: SEHNR, FQNEAQ (reference sequence). This CDR3 reads CASSSSGVVQYF. CDR3 bases: TGTGCCAGCAGCTCCTCCGGGGTCGTTCAGTACTTC. Using reference TRBV7-9 and TRBJ2-4 for the parts outside the CDR3, the full variable domain is DTGVSQNPRHKITKRGQNVTFRCDPISEHNRLYWYRQTLGQGPEFLTYFQNEAQLEKSRLLSDRFSAERPKGSFSTLEIQRTEQGDSAMYLCASSSSGVVQYFGAGTRLSVL.

In this sample, this clonotype turned up many times. This chain joins TRBV7-6 and TRBJ1-6; the D is unclear. V was pared by 6 bases and J by 6 bases, with 12 bases between. There are 14 residues in the CDR3. Germline values: CDR1 SGHVS, CDR2 FNYEAQ. CDR3 protein: CASSLRRLNSPLHF. The DNA for the CDR3 is TGTGCCAGCAGTTTGAGGAGGCTTAATTCACCCCTCCACTTT.

About this clonotype itself: With a much larger clone just one base away, this may be a read error. The chain employs TRBV7-3 and TRBJ1-4; D is possibly TRBD1 (6 bases). This CDR3 has 13 residues. The germline V gene encodes CDR1 SGHTA and CDR2 FQGTGA. The CDR3 spells CASSFSAGEKRFF. The CDR3, as DNA: TGTGCCAGCAGCTTCAGCGCAGGGGAAAAACGGTTTTTT.

As for this clonotype: A read error may explain this, as a much larger clone is one base away. The rearrangement uses TRBV3-1 and TRBJ2-5; D uncertain. The length of the CDR3 is 15 residues. With 4 bases removed from V and 11 bases from J, the gap between germline ends came to 23 bases. Per germline, CDR1 LGHDT and CDR2 YNNKEL (reference sequence). CDR3 in amino acids: CASSPRYGPYNEQYF. CDR3 DNA: TGTGCCAGCAGCCCTCGTTATGGACCCTACAATGAGCAGTACTTC.

The V gene is TRBV6-5, the J gene TRBJ1-2, with D unclear. With 6 bases removed from V and 3 bases from J, the gap between germline ends came to 11 bases. The CDR3 contains 13 residues. Germline V lookup: CDR1 MNHEY, CDR2 SVGAGI. In DNA form, the CDR3 reads TGTGCCAGCAGGCGGACGGCGGACTATGGCTACACCTTC. Protein sequence: CASRRTADYGYTF.

The rearrangement joins TRBV12-3 or TRBV12-4 to TRBJ2-7; the D gene is possibly TRBD1 (5 bases). The V end was cut by 4 bases, the J end by 6 bases, with 19 bases between. This CDR3 has 15 amino acids. The CDR3 bases are TGTGCCAGCAGTTCGCACCCCGGGCAGGGCGGCGAGCAGTACTTC. This encodes CASSSHPGQGGEQYF.

This clonotype was counted at least ten times. This chain connects TRBV7-8 to TRBJ2-7; perhaps TRBD2 as D (7 bases). The length of the CDR3 is 15 residues. The V end was cut by 2 bases, the J end by 0 bases, with 11 bases between. Germline V CDR1 and CDR2: SGHVS, FQNEAQ. The CDR3 is CASSLRGGLSYEQYF. DNA of the CDR3: TGTGCCAGCAGCTTAAGGGGGGGCCTCTCCTACGAGCAGTACTTC.

There are many counts of this clonotype. The gene calls are TRBV30 and TRBJ2-1, with D perhaps matching TRBD1 (6 bases). The germline V and J ends were trimmed by 2 bases and 3 bases, with 14 bases remaining between them. The germline V gene encodes CDR1 GTSNPN and CDR2 SVGIG (reference sequence). The length of the CDR3 is 15 residues. The CDR3 region has the DNA TGTGCCTGGAGTCCGGGGACACGTATCTACAATGAGCAGTTCTTC. Its translation is CAWSPGTRIYNEQFF. The whole variable domain, filled in from reference TRBV30 and TRBJ2-1, reads SQTIHQWPATLVQPVGSPLSLECTVEGTSNPNLYWYRQAAGRGLQLLFYSVGIGQISSEVPQNLSASRPQDRQFILSSKKLLLSDSGFYLCAWSPGTRIYNEQFFGPGTRLTVL.

This clonotype was recorded at least ten times. The genes are TRBV20-1 and TRBJ2-1; 9 nucleotides line up with TRBD1. This CDR3 is 15 amino acids long. The ends lost 6 bases at V and 9 bases at J; junction bases unmatched: 15. CDR1 and CDR2 (germline): DFQATT, SNEGSKA (reference sequence). The CDR3 coding sequence is TGCAGTGCGATAGATCCGGGACAGGGTAATGGTGAGCAGTTCTTC. It encodes CSAIDPGQGNGEQFF.

This clonotype was picked up one time. A read error may explain this, as a much larger clone is one base away. This chain joins TRBV13 and TRBJ2-5; the D gene could be TRBD1 or TRBD2 (5 bases each). The DNA matches TRBJ2-1 better at its end, which makes the J call doubtful. Germline CDR1 PRHDT, CDR2 FYEKMQ (reference sequence). The CDR3 runs to 12 residues. The CDR3 DNA follows: TGTGCCAGCAGCTTTGGGGGAGAGACCCAGTTCTTC. Protein sequence: CASSFGGETQFF.